This paragraph covers one T cell receptor beta chain sequence. Its antigen remains unknown. The CDR3 totals 17 residues. Germline lookup yields CDR1 MNHNS and CDR2 SASEGT. V shed 7 bases, J shed 6 bases, and the junction held 15 bases outside the gene matches. The source of the sample is a study of response to subunit inactivated influenza vaccine. Study findings and constraints: Each seasonal influenza vaccination, the authors suggested, recruits few new T cells.

TCRdb redid the calling of the RT-PCR reads with MiXCR, one entry per CDR3 protein. Of some 480,000 distinct CDR3 sequences listed, roughly 9.7% are singletons. The chain links TRBV6-1 to TRBJ1-2, with 12 bases matching TRBD1. This sequence originates from a man aged 45-60 years who received an inactivated influenza vaccine. Sequenced material: PBMCs from blood, taken about 6 weeks after vaccination. The CDR3 DNA sequence: TGTGCCAGCACCGCTACCGGGACAGGGGGCGCTAATAATGGCTACACCTTC. Translating it yields CASTATGTGGANNGYTF.